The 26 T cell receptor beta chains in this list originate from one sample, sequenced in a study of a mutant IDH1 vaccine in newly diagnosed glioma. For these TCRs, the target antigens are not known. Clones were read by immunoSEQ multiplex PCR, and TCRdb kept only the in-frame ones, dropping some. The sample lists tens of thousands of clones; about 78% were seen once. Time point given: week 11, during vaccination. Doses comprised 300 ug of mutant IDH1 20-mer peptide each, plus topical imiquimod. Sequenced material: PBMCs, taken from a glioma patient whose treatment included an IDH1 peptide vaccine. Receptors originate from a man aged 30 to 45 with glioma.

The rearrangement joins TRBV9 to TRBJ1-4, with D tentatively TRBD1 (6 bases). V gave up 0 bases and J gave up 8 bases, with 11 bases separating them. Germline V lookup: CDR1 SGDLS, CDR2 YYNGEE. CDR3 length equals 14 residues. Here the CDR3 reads CASSVGQGSEKLFF. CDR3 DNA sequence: TGTGCCAGCAGCGTAGGGCAGGGGAGCGAAAAACTGTTTTTT.

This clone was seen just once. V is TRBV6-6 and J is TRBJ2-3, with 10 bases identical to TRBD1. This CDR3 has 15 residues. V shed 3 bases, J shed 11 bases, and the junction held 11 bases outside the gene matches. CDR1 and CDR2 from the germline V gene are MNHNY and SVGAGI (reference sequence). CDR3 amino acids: CASSYAGTGAPEQYF. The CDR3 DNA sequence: TGTGCCAGCAGTTATGCCGGGACAGGGGCCCCCGAGCAGTATTTT.

Written as DNA, the CDR3 is TGTGCCTGGAGTGTAAGCCGGCAGGGGCACTGGGGGTATAATTCACCCCTCCACTTT. Its translation: CAWSVSRQGHWGYNSPLHF. The chain links TRBV30 to TRBJ1-6; tentative D call: TRBD1 (6 bases). This CDR3 spans 19 amino acids. The V end lost 0 bases, the J end lost 4 bases, and 22 bases lay between the germline ends. The V gene's germline CDR1 is GTSNPN and CDR2 SVGIG (reference sequence).

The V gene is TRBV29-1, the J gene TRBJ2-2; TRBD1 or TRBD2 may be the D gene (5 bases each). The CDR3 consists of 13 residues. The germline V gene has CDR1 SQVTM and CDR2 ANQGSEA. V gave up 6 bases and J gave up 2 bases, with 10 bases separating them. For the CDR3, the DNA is TGCAGCGTCCGGGACGGTAACACCGGGGAGCTGTTTTTT. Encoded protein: CSVRDGNTGELFF.

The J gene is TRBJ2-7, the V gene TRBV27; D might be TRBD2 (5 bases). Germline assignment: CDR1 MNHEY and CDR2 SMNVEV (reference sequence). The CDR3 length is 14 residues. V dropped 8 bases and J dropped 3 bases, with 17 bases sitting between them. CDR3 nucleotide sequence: TGTGCCAGCCGGGGTTTGGGAGTGAACTACGAGCAGTACTTC. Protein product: CASRGLGVNYEQYF.

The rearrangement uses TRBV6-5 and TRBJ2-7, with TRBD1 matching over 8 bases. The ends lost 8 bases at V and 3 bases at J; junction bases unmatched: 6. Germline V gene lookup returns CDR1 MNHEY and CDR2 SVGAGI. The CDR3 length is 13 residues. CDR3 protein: CASGLRGRYEQYF. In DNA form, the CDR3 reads TGTGCCAGCGGACTCAGGGGGCGCTACGAGCAGTACTTC.

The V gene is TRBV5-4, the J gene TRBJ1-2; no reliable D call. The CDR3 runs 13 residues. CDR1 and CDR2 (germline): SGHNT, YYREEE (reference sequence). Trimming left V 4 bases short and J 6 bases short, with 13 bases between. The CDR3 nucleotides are TGTGCCAGCAGCCCAATTCGGGGAAATGGCTACACCTTC. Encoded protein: CASSPIRGNGYTF.

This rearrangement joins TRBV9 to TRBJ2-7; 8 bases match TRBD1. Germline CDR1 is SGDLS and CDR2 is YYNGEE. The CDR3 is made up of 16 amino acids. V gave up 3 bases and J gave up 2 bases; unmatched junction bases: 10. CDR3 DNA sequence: TGTGCCAGCAGCGCGGAGGGCGGACAGGGAACCTACGAGCAGTACTTC. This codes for CASSAEGGQGTYEQYF.

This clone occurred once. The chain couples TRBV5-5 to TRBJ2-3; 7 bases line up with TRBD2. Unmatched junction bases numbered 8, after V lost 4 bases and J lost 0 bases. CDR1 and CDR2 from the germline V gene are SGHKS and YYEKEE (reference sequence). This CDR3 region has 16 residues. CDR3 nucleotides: TGTGCCAGCAGCGCGGATGGGCGGGGGAGCACAGATACGCAGTATTTT. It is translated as CASSADGRGSTDTQYF.

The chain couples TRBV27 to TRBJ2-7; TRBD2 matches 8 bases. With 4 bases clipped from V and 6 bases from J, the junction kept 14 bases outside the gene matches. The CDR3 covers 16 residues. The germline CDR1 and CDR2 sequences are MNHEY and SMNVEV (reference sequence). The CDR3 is CASSSPWGGGQVEQYF. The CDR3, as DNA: TGTGCCAGCAGTTCCCCCTGGGGCGGGGGGCAAGTCGAGCAGTACTTC.

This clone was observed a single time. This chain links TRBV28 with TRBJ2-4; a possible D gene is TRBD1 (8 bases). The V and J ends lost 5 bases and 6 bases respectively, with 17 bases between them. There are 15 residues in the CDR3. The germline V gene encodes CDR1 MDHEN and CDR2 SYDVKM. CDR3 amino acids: CASSPPTGGGNIQYF. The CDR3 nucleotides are TGTGCCAGCAGTCCCCCCACAGGGGGGGGAAACATTCAGTACTTC. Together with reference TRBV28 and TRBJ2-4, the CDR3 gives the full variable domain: DVKVTQSSRYLVKRTGEKVFLECVQDMDHENMFWYRQDPGLGLRLIYFSYDVKMKEKGDIPEGYSVSREKKERFSLILESASTNQTSMYLCASSPPTGGGNIQYFGAGTRLSVL.

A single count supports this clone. The CDR3 protein is CASSKGGWFRVPHPPNEKLFF. The CDR3 bases are TGTGCCAGCAGCAAAGGAGGATGGTTCAGGGTGCCCCACCCGCCAAATGAAAAACTGTTTTTT. This rearrangement joins TRBV21-1 to TRBJ1-4; the table's D call of TRBD1 was not tested on the DNA. TRBV21-1 is noted as a pseudogene. The CDR3 sequence is 21 residues long.

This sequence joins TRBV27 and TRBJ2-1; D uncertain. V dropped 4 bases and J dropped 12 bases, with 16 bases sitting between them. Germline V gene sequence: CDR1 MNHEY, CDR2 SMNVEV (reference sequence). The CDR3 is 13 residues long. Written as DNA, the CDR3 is TGTGCCAGCAGTTCTTATGTAGCCCTTGGGCAGTTCTTC. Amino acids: CASSSYVALGQFF.

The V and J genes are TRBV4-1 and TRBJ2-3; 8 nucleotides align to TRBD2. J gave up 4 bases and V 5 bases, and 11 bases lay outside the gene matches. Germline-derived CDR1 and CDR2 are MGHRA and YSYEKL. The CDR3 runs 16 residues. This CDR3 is CASSIGTRPAADTQYF. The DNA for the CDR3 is TGCGCCAGCAGCATAGGGACTAGGCCCGCGGCAGATACGCAGTATTTT.

CDR3 loop: CASREGREAFF. The CDR3 DNA reads TGCGCCAGCAGAGAGGGACGAGAAGCTTTCTTT. The rearrangement joins TRBV5-1 to TRBJ1-1; a possible D gene is TRBD1 (5 bases). The CDR3 contains 11 residues. Germline lookup yields CDR1 SGHRS and CDR2 YFSETQ. V dropped 5 bases and J dropped 8 bases, with 10 bases sitting between them.

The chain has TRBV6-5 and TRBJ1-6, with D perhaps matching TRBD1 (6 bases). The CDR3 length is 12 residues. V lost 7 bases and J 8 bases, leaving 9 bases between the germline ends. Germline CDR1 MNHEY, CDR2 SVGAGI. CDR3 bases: TGTGCCAGCACCAGGGGAGATTCACCCCTCCACTTT. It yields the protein CASTRGDSPLHF.

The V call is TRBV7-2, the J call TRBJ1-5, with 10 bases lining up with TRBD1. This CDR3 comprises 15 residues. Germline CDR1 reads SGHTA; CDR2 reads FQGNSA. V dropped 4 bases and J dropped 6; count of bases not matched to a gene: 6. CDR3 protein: CASSSYGTGVQPQHF. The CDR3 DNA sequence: TGTGCCAGCAGCTCCTACGGGACAGGGGTTCAGCCCCAGCATTTT.

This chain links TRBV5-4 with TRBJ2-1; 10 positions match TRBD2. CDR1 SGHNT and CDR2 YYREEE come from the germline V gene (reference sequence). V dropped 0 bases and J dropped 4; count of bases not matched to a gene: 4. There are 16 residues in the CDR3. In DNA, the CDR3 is TGTGCCAGCAGCTTGGAGGCTAGCGGGGGATACAATGAGCAGTTCTTC. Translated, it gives CASSLEASGGYNEQFF.

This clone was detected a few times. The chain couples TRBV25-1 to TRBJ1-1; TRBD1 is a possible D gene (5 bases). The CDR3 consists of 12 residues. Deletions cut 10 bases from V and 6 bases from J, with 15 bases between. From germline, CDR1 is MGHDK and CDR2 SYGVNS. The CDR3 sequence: CATVAGTAEAFF. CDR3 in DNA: TGTGCCACCGTTGCCGGGACGGCTGAAGCTTTCTTT.

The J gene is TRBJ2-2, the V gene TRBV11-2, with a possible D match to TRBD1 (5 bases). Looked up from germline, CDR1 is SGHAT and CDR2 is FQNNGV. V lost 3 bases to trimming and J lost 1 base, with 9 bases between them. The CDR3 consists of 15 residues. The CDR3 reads CASSFDDRNTGELFF. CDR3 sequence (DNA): TGTGCCAGCAGCTTCGATGACAGGAACACCGGGGAGCTGTTTTTT.

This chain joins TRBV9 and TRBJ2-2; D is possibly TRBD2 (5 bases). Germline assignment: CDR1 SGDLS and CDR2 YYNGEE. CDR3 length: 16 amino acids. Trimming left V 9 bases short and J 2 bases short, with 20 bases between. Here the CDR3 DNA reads TGTGCCACTAGCCTTCAGGCAGGACCCAACACCGGGGAGCTGTTTTTT. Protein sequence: CATSLQAGPNTGELFF.

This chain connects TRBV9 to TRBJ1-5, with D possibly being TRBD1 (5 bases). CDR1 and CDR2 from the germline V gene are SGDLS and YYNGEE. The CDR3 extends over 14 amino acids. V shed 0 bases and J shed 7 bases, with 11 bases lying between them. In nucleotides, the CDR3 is TGTGCCAGCAGCGTAGGGGGCGACGGGCAGCCCCAGCATTTT. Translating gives CASSVGGDGQPQHF.

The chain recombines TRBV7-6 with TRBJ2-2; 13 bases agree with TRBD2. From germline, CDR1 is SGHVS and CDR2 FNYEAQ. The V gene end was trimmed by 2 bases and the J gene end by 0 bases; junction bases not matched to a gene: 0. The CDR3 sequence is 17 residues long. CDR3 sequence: CASSLTSGGANTGELFF. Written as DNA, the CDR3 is TGTGCCAGCAGCTTAACTAGCGGGGGGGCGAACACCGGGGAGCTGTTTTTT.

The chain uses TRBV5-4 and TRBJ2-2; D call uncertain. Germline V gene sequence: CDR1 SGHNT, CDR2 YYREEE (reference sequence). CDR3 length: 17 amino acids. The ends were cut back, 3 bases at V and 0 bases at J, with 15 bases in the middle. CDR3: CASSWDMSETNTGELFF. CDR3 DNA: TGTGCCAGCAGCTGGGATATGAGTGAAACGAACACCGGGGAGCTGTTTTTT.

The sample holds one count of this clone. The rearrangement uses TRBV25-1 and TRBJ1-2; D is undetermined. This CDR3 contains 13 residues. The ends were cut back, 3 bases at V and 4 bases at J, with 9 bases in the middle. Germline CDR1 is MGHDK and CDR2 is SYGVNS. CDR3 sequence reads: CASSDRVSYGYTF. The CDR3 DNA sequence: TGTGCCAGCAGTGATCGGGTATCCTATGGCTACACCTTC.

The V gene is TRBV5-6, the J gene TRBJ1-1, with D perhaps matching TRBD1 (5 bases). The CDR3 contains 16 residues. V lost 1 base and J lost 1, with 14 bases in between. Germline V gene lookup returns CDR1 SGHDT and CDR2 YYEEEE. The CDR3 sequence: CASSLWGERTNTEAFF. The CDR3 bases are TGTGCCAGCAGCTTGTGGGGGGAGCGGACGAACACTGAAGCTTTCTTT.